This T cell receptor (beta chain) was documented in a study of T cells in localized non-small cell lung cancer. The CDR3 extends over 11 amino acids. Trimming stripped 8 bases from V and 8 bases from J, with 10 bases between. Germline values: CDR1 ENHRY, CDR2 SYGVKD. The protocol was immunoSEQ multiplex PCR, while the TCRdb copy is restricted to in-frame clones and leaves out a portion. This table has about 46,000 clones, about 86% appearing once. The chain couples TRBV10-3 to TRBJ2-1; perhaps TRBD1 as D (7 bases). This clonotype was sampled from a man aged 35 to 69 with stage III lung adenocarcinoma. Sequencing used peripheral blood mononuclear cells, obtained before any cancer treatment. CDR3 DNA sequence: TGTGCCATCGGCAGGGGGGATGAGCAGTTCTTC. Translated, it gives CAIGRGDEQFF.